The present entry profiles one T cell receptor beta chain with its context. Once RNA had been extracted, it was reverse transcribed into cDNA to act as the sequencing template. Clones were sequenced by immunoSEQ multiplex PCR, and TCRdb holds only the in-frame ones, with some missing. Among 61,000 or so clones listed, roughly 96% were seen once. This sample is part of a study of CD8+ T cells in alopecia areata. CDR3 length: 15 amino acids. Germline CDR1 is KGHSH and CDR2 is LQKENI. V was cut by 1 base and J by 1 base, with 10 bases left in between. Sequenced here: CD8+ T cells sorted from blood, sampled at week 0. This receptor was identified in a human donor with alopecia areata. V is TRBV18 and J is TRBJ1-1, with D perhaps matching TRBD1 (5 bases). The CDR3 loop reads CASSPRGGENTEAFF. CDR3 in DNA: TGTGCCAGCTCACCACGGGGGGGTGAGAACACTGAAGCTTTCTTT.